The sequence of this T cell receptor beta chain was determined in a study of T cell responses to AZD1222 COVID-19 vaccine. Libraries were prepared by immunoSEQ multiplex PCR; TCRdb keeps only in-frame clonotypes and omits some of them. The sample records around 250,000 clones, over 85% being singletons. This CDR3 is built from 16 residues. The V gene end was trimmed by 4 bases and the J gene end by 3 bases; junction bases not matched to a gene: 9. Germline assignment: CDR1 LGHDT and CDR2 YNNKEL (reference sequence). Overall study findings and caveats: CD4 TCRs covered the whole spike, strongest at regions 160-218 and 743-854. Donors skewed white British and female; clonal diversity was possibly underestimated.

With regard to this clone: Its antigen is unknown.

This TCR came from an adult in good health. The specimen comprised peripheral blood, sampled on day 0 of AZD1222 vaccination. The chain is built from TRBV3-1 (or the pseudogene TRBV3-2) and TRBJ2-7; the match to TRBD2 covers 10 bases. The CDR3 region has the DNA TGTGCCAGCAGCCCCTCCCTAGCGGGGGCCTACTACGAGCAGTACTTC. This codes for CASSPSLAGAYYEQYF.